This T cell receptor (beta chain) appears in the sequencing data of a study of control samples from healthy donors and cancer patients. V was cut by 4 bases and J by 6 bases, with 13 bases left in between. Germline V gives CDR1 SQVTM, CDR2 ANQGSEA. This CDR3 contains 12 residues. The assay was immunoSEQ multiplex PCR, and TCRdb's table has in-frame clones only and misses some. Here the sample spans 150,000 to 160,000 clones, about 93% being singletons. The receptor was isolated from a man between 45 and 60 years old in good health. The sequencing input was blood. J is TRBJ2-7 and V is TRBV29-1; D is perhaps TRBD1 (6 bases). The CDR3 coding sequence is TGCAGCGTTGGGGGACACCGTAGCGAGCAGTACTTC. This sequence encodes CSVGGHRSEQYF.